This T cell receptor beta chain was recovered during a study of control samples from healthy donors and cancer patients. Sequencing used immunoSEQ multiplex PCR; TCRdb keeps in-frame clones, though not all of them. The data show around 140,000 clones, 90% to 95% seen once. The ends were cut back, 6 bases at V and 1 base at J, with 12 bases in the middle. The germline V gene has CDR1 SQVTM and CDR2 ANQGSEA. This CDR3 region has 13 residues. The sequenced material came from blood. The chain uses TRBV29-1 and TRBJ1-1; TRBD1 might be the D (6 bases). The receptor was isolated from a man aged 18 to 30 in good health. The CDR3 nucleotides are TGCAGCGTGGTGACAGGTCGGAACACTGAAGCTTTCTTT. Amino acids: CSVVTGRNTEAFF.